This T cell receptor (beta chain) derives from a study of OX40 agonist ivuxolimab in advanced cancers. Background on the study: Participants, 80% to 90% male, averaged about 59 years of age, ranging from about 20 to 79.

This CDR3 is 13 amino acids long. V gave up 2 bases and J gave up 8 bases; unmatched junction bases: 2. Libraries were prepared by immunoSEQ multiplex PCR; TCRdb keeps only in-frame clonotypes and omits some of them. This sample yields approximately 47,000 clones, of which roughly three quarters are seen a single time; 7.3% belongs to the top ten. The receptor was derived from an adult with an advanced solid tumor such as melanoma, head and neck, liver or kidney cancer. The chain joins TRBV23-1 to TRBJ2-1, with 8 bases lining up with TRBD1. TRBV23-1 is flagged as an ORF with uncertain function. This specimen was CD4+ or CD8+ T cells sorted from blood, taken in a trial of the OX40 agonist ivuxolimab. In DNA form, the CDR3 reads TGCGCCAGCAGTCAACTGACAGGGGATGAGCAGTTCTTC. Translated: CASSQLTGDEQFF.